The rows below give T cell receptor beta chains drawn from one sample of a study of T cells in tumors and immune-related adverse events. Using immunoSEQ multiplex PCR, the repertoire was profiled, and TCRdb retains in-frame clones only, with some absent. This table holds a few thousand clones, roughly 86% found once. The sample here was skin tissue, taken from a patient treated with anti-PD-1 therapy. The receptors come from a female donor with metastatic renal cell carcinoma. CDR3s include the opening cysteine and the closing phenylalanine or tryptophan. D genes are given only for firm matches. Clone size, where shown, is once, few, many, or a class for clones that have expanded.

d_call j_call clone_size v_call cdr3_nt cdr3_aa
. TRBJ1-6 . TRBV6-5 TGTGCCAGCAGCTGGGGACGGAATAATTCACCCCTCCACTTT CASSWGRNNSPLHF
. TRBJ2-7 . TRBV30 TGTGCCTGGAGTGGCAATGCTGGGGGGATAGCCTCCGAGCAGTACTTC CAWSGNAGGIASEQYF
. TRBJ1-2 . TRBV10-2 TGCGCCAGCTGGGGGAATGGGGCGGAGGGCTATGGCTACACCTTC CASWGNGAEGYGYTF
. TRBJ2-7 . TRBV5-1 TGCGCCAGCAGCTTGGGAGCATCCTACGAGCAGTACTTC CASSLGASYEQYF
. TRBJ2-1 . TRBV7-9 TGTGCCAGCAGCTTAGGGGCGCGGGGATGGTCCTACAATGAGCAGTTCTTC CASSLGARGWSYNEQFF
TRBD1 TRBJ2-7 . TRBV19 TGTGCCAGTAGTACCCCACGGACAGGGGGCGCGGGGGAGCAGTACTTC CASSTPRTGGAGEQYF
TRBD1 TRBJ1-2 . TRBV25-1 TGTGCCAGCAGTCCACAGGGGATCGGCTACACCTTC CASSPQGIGYTF
. TRBJ2-3 . TRBV5-1 TGCGCCAGCAGCTTCACGGACCTCAAAGATACGCAGTATTTT CASSFTDLKDTQYF
. TRBJ1-2 . TRBV20-1 TGCAGTGCCCGGGCTAACTATGGCTACACCTTC CSARANYGYTF
TRBD2 TRBJ2-3 . TRBV28 TGTGCCAGCAGCACGTCGTTTAGGGGGAATTTATTTTACCAAGCGGGAGAGGTCACAGATACGCAGTATTTT CASSTSFRGNLFYQAGEVTDTQYF
TRBD1 TRBJ2-5 . TRBV7-8 TGTGCCAGCAGCTCAGGGGGCCCCGAGACCCAGTACTTC CASSSGGPETQYF
. TRBJ1-1 . TRBV5-5 TGTGCCAGCAGCTTGAGACAGACCCCCCCGAACACTGAAGCTTTCTTT CASSLRQTPPNTEAFF
TRBD2 TRBJ2-1 . TRBV29-1 TGCAGCGCACCCCCTAGCGGGAACTACAATGAGCAGTTCTTC CSAPPSGNYNEQFF
. TRBJ1-1 . TRBV12-5 TGTGCTAGTGGTTGGGGGAGGGCAGTGGGCAACACTGAAGCTTTCTTT CASGWGRAVGNTEAFF
TRBD2 TRBJ2-7 . TRBV6-5 TGTGCCAGCAGTTACAGGGAGGGGACTTACGAGCAGTACTTC CASSYREGTYEQYF
TRBD2 TRBJ2-3 . TRBV4-3 TGCGCCAGCAGCCACCCAAGAAAGGCTAGCGGGGGGGACACAGATACGCAGTATTTT CASSHPRKASGGDTDTQYF
. TRBJ1-2 . TRBV19 TGTGCCAGTAGTATCTGGAACAGGGTTGACTATGGCTACACCTTC CASSIWNRVDYGYTF
TRBD1 TRBJ1-1 . TRBV29-1 TGCAGCGTTGAGGGAAACAGGGGAGCGGCTTTCTTT CSVEGNRGAAFF
. TRBJ1-2 . TRBV1 TGCACCAGCAGCCAAGAAGGGCAGGAGAGGTACTATGGCTACACCTTC CTSSQEGQERYYGYTF
TRBD2 TRBJ2-1 few TRBV2 TGTGCCAGCAGGGAAGCGGGGGGCGCCTACAATGAGCAGTTCTTC CASREAGGAYNEQFF
. TRBJ2-4 few TRBV4-1 TGCGCCAGCAGCCCCCGGACAGCCTTAAACATTCAGTACTTC CASSPRTALNIQYF
. TRBJ1-2 once TRBV19 TGTGCCAGTAGTCCTCTTCGGGCACAGGCCCCCAGTGAATTC CASSPLRAQAPSEF
. TRBJ1-6 . TRBV13 TGTGCCAGCAGCTTACGGTTGAGGGAAAGTTCACCCCTCCACTTT CASSLRLRESSPLHF
. TRBJ1-3 . TRBV5-1 TGCGCCAGCAGTCGAGGGTCTGGAAACACCATATATTTT CASSRGSGNTIYF
TRBD1 TRBJ1-3 . TRBV15 TGTGCCACCAGCAGAGCTCGGACAGGGATGAGAAACACCATATATTTT CATSRARTGMRNTIYF
TRBD1 TRBJ1-1 few TRBV18 TGTGCCAGCTCACCACTTGGACAGGATAACACTGAAGCTTTCTTT CASSPLGQDNTEAFF
TRBD1 TRBJ2-7 . TRBV27 TGTGCCAGCAGTCGACAGGGGCTCCTAGGCGAGCAGTACTTC CASSRQGLLGEQYF
. TRBJ2-5 . TRBV10-3 TGTGCCATCAGTGTAAGGGGCGGGGTACAAGAGACCCAGTACTTC CAISVRGGVQETQYF
. TRBJ2-7 . TRBV11-3 TGTGCCAGCAGCTTAGCTCCCAGTCTCGAGCAGTACTTC CASSLAPSLEQYF
. TRBJ1-1 . TRBV6-4 TGTGCCAGCAGTGAGACAGACGACACTGAAGCTTTCTTT CASSETDDTEAFF
. TRBJ2-7 . TRBV27 TGTGCCAGCAGTGGGCCCTACGAGCAGTACTTC CASSGPYEQYF
. TRBJ2-7 . TRBV19 TGTGCCAGTAGTATGGGACTTTCCTACGAGCAGTACTTC CASSMGLSYEQYF
TRBD1 TRBJ2-7 . TRBV28 TGTGCCAGCAGTTTACGGACAGGGGGTAGCGACGAGCAGTACTTC CASSLRTGGSDEQYF
TRBD1 TRBJ2-7 . TRBV9 TGTGCCAGCAGCCGGACAGGGGTCGAGCAGTACTTC CASSRTGVEQYF
TRBD1 TRBJ2-7 once TRBV7-6 TGTGCCAGCAGCCTAAGGGGGACAGGGGACGAGCAGTACTTC CASSLRGTGDEQYF
TRBD2 TRBJ2-2 . TRBV28 TGTGCCAGCAGTTTCGGGGGAATAGCGGGACCCGGGGAGCTGTTTTTT CASSFGGIAGPGELFF
. TRBJ1-3 . TRBV5-1 TGCGCCAGCAGCTTGGGTCCCGGGGGGCCTGGAAACACCATATATTTT CASSLGPGGPGNTIYF
. TRBJ2-2 . TRBV19 TGTGCCAGCCGCCGGGACGGCAACACCGGGGAGCTGTTTTTT CASRRDGNTGELFF
TRBD2 TRBJ2-2 . TRBV19 TGTGCCAGTAGTACGACTAGCGGGAAGGGCGGGGAGCTGTTTTTT CASSTTSGKGGELFF
. TRBJ1-1 . TRBV11-2 TGTGCCAGCAGCTTACCAGGGGCCACTGAAGCTTTCTTT CASSLPGATEAFF
. TRBJ1-1 . TRBV4-1 TGCGCCAGCAGCCAAGTGGCGGTGAACACTGAAGCTTTCTTT CASSQVAVNTEAFF
TRBD2 TRBJ2-7 . TRBV4-3 TGCGCCAGCAGCCAAACTCTAGGCCTAGCGGTTTCCTACGAGCAGTACTTC CASSQTLGLAVSYEQYF
TRBD1 TRBJ1-2 . TRBV18 TGTGCCAGCTCACCAAGGGACAGGGGGGACTACACCTTC CASSPRDRGDYTF
. TRBJ1-2 . TRBV7-2 TGTGCCAGCAGCTTAGAGATAGGGGAGAAGGGCTACACCTTC CASSLEIGEKGYTF
TRBD1 TRBJ1-2 . TRBV9 TGTGCCAGCAGCGTAGGTGGAGGGGGCAGAACCTATGGCTACACCTTC CASSVGGGGRTYGYTF
TRBD1 TRBJ2-7 once TRBV5-4 TGTGCCAGCAGCCGGACCGGGACAGGGACCTACGAGCAGTACTTC CASSRTGTGTYEQYF
. TRBJ1-1 . TRBV5-1 TGCGCCAGCAGCCCGGGGGTTGGGGGGCTGAACACTGAAGCTTTCTTT CASSPGVGGLNTEAFF
. TRBJ1-1 . TRBV10-1 TGCGCCAGCATTCCACCCTTGAGGACTGAAGCTTTCTTT CASIPPLRTEAFF
. TRBJ1-2 . TRBV4-2 TGTGACAGCAGCCAAGATCGGAGCGGGACTAACTATGGCTACACCTTC CDSSQDRSGTNYGYTF
TRBD2 TRBJ2-7 . TRBV7-2 TGTGCCAGCCTGGAACTAGCGGGGCCCTACGAGCAGTACTTC CASLELAGPYEQYF
. TRBJ2-2 once TRBV5-6 TGTGCCAGCAGCTTGGCCGTGAGGGGGGCCGGGGAGCTGTTTTTT CASSLAVRGAGELFF
TRBD2 TRBJ2-7 . TRBV7-8 TGTGCCAGCAGCTTTGCGAGCGGGAGCAGTTCGTACGAGCAGTACTTC CASSFASGSSSYEQYF
. TRBJ2-7 . TRBV6-5 TGTGCCAGCAGTTACGACCGACGAACTACCTACTACGAGCAGTACTTC CASSYDRRTTYYEQYF
TRBD1 TRBJ2-4 few TRBV28 TGTGCCACCCTACGGCGGCAGGGGGTAACTCAAGCCAAAAACATTCAGTACTTC CATLRRQGVTQAKNIQYF
. TRBJ2-7 few TRBV7-2 TGTGCCAGCAGCTTAGGCGTCGGGTTTTACGAGCAGTACTTC CASSLGVGFYEQYF
. TRBJ2-7 . TRBV19 TGTGCCAGTAGTATCTCTGGGGTTTCCTACGAGCAGTACTTC CASSISGVSYEQYF
. TRBJ1-5 . TRBV23-1 TGCGCCAGCAGTCCCGGGGAAGACAATCAGCCCCAGCATTTT CASSPGEDNQPQHF
TRBD2 TRBJ2-6 . TRBV7-6 TGTGCCAGCAGCTTAATAGCGGGAACCTCTGGGGCCAACGTCCTGACTTTC CASSLIAGTSGANVLTF
TRBD2 TRBJ2-1 . TRBV19 TGTGCCAGTAGGCGGGCTAGCGGTTACAATGAGCAGTTCTTC CASRRASGYNEQFF